A single T cell receptor beta chain is shown here with its context. The sample is drawn from a study of shared clonotypes between healthy human individuals. The assay was immunoSEQ multiplex PCR, and TCRdb's table has in-frame clones only and misses some. The repertoire consists of 2 million to 2.5 million clones, with around 93% occurring once and the leading ten covering 0.37%. The authors divided CD4+ cells into CD45RA+ naive and CD45RA-negative memory subsets. The germline V gene encodes CDR1 SGDLS and CDR2 YYNGEE. This CDR3 spans 16 amino acids. Germline trimming cut 4 bases from V and 9 bases from J; bases unmatched to any gene: 17.

The source of this sequence is a man younger than 35 in good health. Some clones in this sample may be carry-over from other donors' samples. The sample was naive CD4+ T cells from PBMCs. Subset here: CD45RA+ positively selected. The chain couples TRBV9 to TRBJ2-3, with TRBD1 identical over 7 bases. The CDR3 coding sequence is TGTGCCAGCAGCCGGTTTGACAGGGTAAAGGACCTGACGCAGTATTTT. It encodes CASSRFDRVKDLTQYF.